The TCR beta chain under discussion was sequenced for a study of blood T cell repertoires in COVID-19 (TCRdb year 2020). Context from the whole study: Collaborator samples came from the United States, Italy and Spain and covered acute and convalescent phases of COVID-19. Samples came from the ongoing ImmuneRACE study (first 160 participants) plus 1,254 subjects from 6 global collaborators. The repertoires were released in a freely available public database intended as a resource for research on the immune response to SARS-CoV-2. The dataset comprised deeply sampled blood TCRbeta repertoires from subjects exposed to, actively infected with, or recovered from COVID-19. The material from the prospective study consisted of cDNA or gDNA derived from T cells, B-cell-depleted T cells, or PBMCs. Where available, HLA class I and class II types were obtained from metadata supplied by the sample provider rather than from assay-based typing. A de-identified subject ID, COVID-19 status, age in years and sex were almost always included in the sample metadata.

The collaborating institutions used their own protocols to collect whole blood in K2EDTA tubes. For TCRbeta analysis, collaborator samples were shipped as frozen whole blood, as isolated PBMCs, or as DNA extracted from either sample type. The cysteine opens and the phenylalanine closes a CDR3 of 14 amino acids. The DNA shown is the 42-base CDR3, in frame from base 1. The CDR1 and CDR2 encoded by the germline V gene (reference sequence) are MNHEY and SMNVEV. The junction carries 16 bases between V and J, which are trimmed by 5 bases and 5 bases respectively. The immunoSEQ Assay, a bias-controlled multiplex PCR, was used to amplify TCRbeta CDR3 regions from genomic DNA. The published analysis was carried out like this. The number of nucleated cells in each sample was estimated from the amplification of reference gene primers within the assay. To quantify the absolute abundance of each unique TCRbeta CDR3 rearrangement, sequence reads were collapsed and filtered. For each sample, productive Simpson clonality was calculated as the square root of Simpson's diversity index across productive rearrangements. TCRdb retrieved this table from immuneACCESS and kept in-frame rearrangements only. Not all clones are present; in checked studies, unresolved V genes account for under half, and no reason is known for the remainder. D and trimming were read from the DNA, whereas the V and J calls and clone size are those reported in that table. The sample has fewer than 60,000 clones on record, about nine tenths of them singletons. The ten largest make up 3.5% to 4% of the sample.

For this clone: It has no known antigen specificity. Per-base qualities were not stored, and no clone one base away is much larger.

General findings and caveats noted by the study authors: How much clinical and demographic metadata was included differed by source and by participant, and the metadata was provided uncurated.

This clonotype was sampled from a human donor in a cohort sampled during active COVID-19. The chain is assembled from TRBV27 and TRBJ2-7; the D gene is perhaps TRBD1, from 6 matching bases. The sample consisted of peripheral blood. CDR3 loop: CASSRSTGLDEQYF. The nucleotide sequence reads TGTGCCAGCAGTAGGTCTACAGGGTTGGACGAGCAGTACTTC.